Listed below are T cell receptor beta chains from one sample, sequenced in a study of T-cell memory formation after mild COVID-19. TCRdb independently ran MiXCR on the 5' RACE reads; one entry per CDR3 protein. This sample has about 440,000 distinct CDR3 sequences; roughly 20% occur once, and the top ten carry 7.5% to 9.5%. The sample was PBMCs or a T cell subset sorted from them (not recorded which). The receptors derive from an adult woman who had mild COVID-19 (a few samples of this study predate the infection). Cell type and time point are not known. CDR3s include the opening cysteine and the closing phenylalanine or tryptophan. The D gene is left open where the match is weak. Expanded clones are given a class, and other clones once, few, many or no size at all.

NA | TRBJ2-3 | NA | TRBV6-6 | TGTGCCAGCAGTTACCGCGGGGGCGATCGATCAGATACGCAGTATTTT | CASSYRGGDRSDTQYF
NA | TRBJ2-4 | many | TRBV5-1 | TGCGCCAGCAGCTTACGGACTGGAGACATTCAGTACTTC | CASSLRTGDIQYF
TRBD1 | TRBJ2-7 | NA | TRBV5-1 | TGCGCCAGCAGTTTTTTCTCCGGGACAGGGGGTTCCTACGAGCAGTACTTC | CASSFFSGTGGSYEQYF
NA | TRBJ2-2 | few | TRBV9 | TGTGCCAGCTTTTTGCGGAGGAACACCGGGGAGCTGTTTTTT | CASFLRRNTGELFF
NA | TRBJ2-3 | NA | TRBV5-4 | TGTGCCAGCAGCTTGGGGCTTACCAGCACAGATACGCAGTATTTT | CASSLGLTSTDTQYF
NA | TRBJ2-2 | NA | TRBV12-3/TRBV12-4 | TGTGCCGTCCGTGGGGTGGGGAACACCGGGGAGCTGTTTTTT | CAVRGVGNTGELFF
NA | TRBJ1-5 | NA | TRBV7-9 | TGTGCCAGCAGCTTAGACAGTTATAGCAATCAGCCCCAGCATTTT | CASSLDSYSNQPQHF
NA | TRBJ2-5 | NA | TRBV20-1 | TGCAGTGCTACTTTTACGGACCGACTCGGGACCCAGTACTTC | CSATFTDRLGTQYF
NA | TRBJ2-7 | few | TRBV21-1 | TGTGCCAGCAGCAAAGCTTCAGGTCGGGAGTGGCGGGACCCTGTTGCCTACGAGCAGTACTTC | CASSKASGREWRDPVAYEQYF
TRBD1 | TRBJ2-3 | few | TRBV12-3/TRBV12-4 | TGTGCCAGCAGTTCGGGGACAGTACGGACCACAGATACGCAGTATTTT | CASSSGTVRTTDTQYF
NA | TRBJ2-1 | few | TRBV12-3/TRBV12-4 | TGTGCCAGCAGTTGGGGACACTCAAGGAATGAGCAGTTCTTC | CASSWGHSRNEQFF
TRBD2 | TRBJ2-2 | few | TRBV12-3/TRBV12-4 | TGTGCCAGCAGTCTCGTAGCGGGAGGGGACACCGGGGAGCTGTTTTTT | CASSLVAGGDTGELFF
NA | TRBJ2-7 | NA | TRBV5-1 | TGCGCCAGCAGGGACTCGGGTTCCTACGAGCAGTACTTC | CASRDSGSYEQYF
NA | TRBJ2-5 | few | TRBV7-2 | TGTGCCAGCAGCTTAGTTTACGGCAAACAAGAGACCCAGTACTTC | CASSLVYGKQETQYF
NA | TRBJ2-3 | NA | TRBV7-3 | TGTGCCAGCAGCTCCACCCGTGAGGATACGCAGTATTTT | CASSSTREDTQYF
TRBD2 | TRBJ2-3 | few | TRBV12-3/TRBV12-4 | TGTGCCAGCAGTTCTAATACCGGGACTAGCGGGACAAGCACAGATACGCAGTATTTT | CASSSNTGTSGTSTDTQYF
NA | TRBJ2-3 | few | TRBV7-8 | TGTGCCAGCAGCTTAGGAGAGTGGAGCACAGATACGCAGTATTTT | CASSLGEWSTDTQYF
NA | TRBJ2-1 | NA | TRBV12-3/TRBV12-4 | TGTGCCAGCAGATTAGGAGGGCCCTGGTTGGGTGAGCAGTTCTTC | CASRLGGPWLGEQFF
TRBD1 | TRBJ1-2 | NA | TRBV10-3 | TGTGCCATCAGTGAGCCTCCGACAGGGAACTATGGCTACACCTTC | CAISEPPTGNYGYTF
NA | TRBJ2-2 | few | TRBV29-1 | TGCAGCGTTGATTCCGGGAACGCGAACACCGGGGAGCTGTTTTTT | CSVDSGNANTGELFF
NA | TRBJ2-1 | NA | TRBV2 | TGTGCCAGCAGTGATCAGCGTGGGCAGTTCTTC | CASSDQRGQFF
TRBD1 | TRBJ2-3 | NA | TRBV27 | TGTGCCAGCAGTTTATTGGGACAGGGGGCGCTGGGAGATACGCAGTATTTT | CASSLLGQGALGDTQYF
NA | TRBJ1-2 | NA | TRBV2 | TGTGCCAGCAGTTCCCTGGGCTATGGCTACACCTTC | CASSSLGYGYTF
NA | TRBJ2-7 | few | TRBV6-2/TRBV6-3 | TGTGCCAGCAGCTACACCAGCGGGCTGTACGAGCAGTACTTC | CASSYTSGLYEQYF
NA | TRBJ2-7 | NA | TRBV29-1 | TGCAGCGTTGAAGTGTTACGACCGGGGCACTTC | CSVEVLRPGHF
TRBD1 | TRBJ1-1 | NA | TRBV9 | TGTGCCAGCAGCGTAGACCAGGGGGTGAACACTGAAGCTTTCTTT | CASSVDQGVNTEAFF
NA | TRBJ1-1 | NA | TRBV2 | TGTGCCAGCAGTGCCCTTATGAACACTGAAGCTTTCTTT | CASSALMNTEAFF
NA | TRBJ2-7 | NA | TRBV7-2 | TGTGCCAGCACCGGAGGGGACACCATGAAAGAGCAGTACTTC | CASTGGDTMKEQYF
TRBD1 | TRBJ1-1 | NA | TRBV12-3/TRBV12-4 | TGTGCCAGCAGTGAGGACAGGTGGGTTTCGAACACTGAAGCTTTCTTT | CASSEDRWVSNTEAFF
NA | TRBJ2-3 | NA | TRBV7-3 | TGTGCCAGCAGCCCTGGAGGGGTACTTACTAGCACAGATACGCAGTATTTT | CASSPGGVLTSTDTQYF
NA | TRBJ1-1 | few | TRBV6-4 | TGTGCCAGCAGGAGGGACACAGGATGGGCTGAAGCTTTCTTT | CASRRDTGWAEAFF
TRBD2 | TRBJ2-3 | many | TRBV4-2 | TGTGCCAGCAGCCGTAGACTAGCCACAGATACGCAGTATTTT | CASSRRLATDTQYF
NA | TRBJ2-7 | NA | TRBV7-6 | TGTGCCAGCAGTCCTCCAAGAACCGAGCAGTACTTC | CASSPPRTEQYF
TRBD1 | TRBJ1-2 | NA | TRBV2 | TGTGCCAGCAGGGGAGGGACAGCCACCCGACCTTTTGGCTACACCTTC | CASRGGTATRPFGYTF
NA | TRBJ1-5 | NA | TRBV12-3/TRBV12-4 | TGTGCCAGCAGATTCGGACATCTTAGCAATCAGCCCCAGCATTTT | CASRFGHLSNQPQHF
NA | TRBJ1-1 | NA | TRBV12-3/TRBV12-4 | TGTGCCAGCTCGGGGCGGGGTACCACTGAAGCTTTCTTT | CASSGRGTTEAFF
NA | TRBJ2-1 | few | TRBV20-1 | TGCAGTGCTAGAGATGAAGGGGCCTACAATGAGCAGTTCTTC | CSARDEGAYNEQFF
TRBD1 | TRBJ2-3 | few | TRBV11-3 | TGTGCCAGCAGCTCATACAGGGGTCCCACAGATACGCAGTATTTT | CASSSYRGPTDTQYF
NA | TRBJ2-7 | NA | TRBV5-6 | TGTGCCAGCGGAGCTTGGTTGATATACGAGCAGTACTTC | CASGAWLIYEQYF
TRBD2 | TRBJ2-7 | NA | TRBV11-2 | TGTGCCAGCAGCTTAGTGACTAGCGGGCCTAACTACGAGCAGTACTTC | CASSLVTSGPNYEQYF
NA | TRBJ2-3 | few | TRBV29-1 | TGCAGCGTCCCAGTTGGCCCTAGCACAGATACGCAGTATTTT | CSVPVGPSTDTQYF
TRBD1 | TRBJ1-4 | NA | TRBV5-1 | TGCGCCAGCAACCCGGGACAGGGAGGTGAAAAACTGTTTTTT | CASNPGQGGEKLFF
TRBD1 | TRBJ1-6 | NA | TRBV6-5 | TGTGCCAGCAGTTACGTTACCCGACAGGGTAATTCACCCCTCCACTTT | CASSYVTRQGNSPLHF
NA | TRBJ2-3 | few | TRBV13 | TGTGCCAGCATCGCCGGAGCGGCGGGCCCTAGCACAGATACGCAGTATTTT | CASIAGAAGPSTDTQYF
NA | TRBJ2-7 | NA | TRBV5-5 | TGTGCCAGCAGCTCGACCAACGGTGGACGCAGTTACGAGCAGTACTTC | CASSSTNGGRSYEQYF
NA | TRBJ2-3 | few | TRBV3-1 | TGTGCCAGCAGCCAATCTCGCACAGATACGCAGTATTTT | CASSQSRTDTQYF
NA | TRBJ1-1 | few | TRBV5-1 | TGCGCCAGCAGCTTGGCGAGTACGGGGAAGGCTGAAGCTTTCTTT | CASSLASTGKAEAFF
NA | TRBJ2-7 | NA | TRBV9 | TGTGCCAGCAGCGTAGCTACGGGAACAAGCGAGCAGTACTTC | CASSVATGTSEQYF
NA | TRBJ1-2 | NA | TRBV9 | TGTGCCAGCAGCGTAAACAGGGACGCCTATGGCTACACCTTC | CASSVNRDAYGYTF
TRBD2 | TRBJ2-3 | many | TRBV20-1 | TGCAGTGCTAACGGGGGAGCGGGAACCACAGATACGCAGTATTTT | CSANGGAGTTDTQYF
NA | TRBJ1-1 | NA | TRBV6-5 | TGTGCCAGCAGTTACCAAACCATGGTCACTGAAGCTTTCTTT | CASSYQTMVTEAFF
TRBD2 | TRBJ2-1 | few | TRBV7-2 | TGTGCCAGCAGCCGGGGACTAGCGGAGAACAATGAGCAGTTCTTC | CASSRGLAENNEQFF
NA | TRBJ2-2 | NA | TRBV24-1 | TGTGCCACCAGTGATCCAGAGACCCCCGGGGAGCTGTTTTTT | CATSDPETPGELFF
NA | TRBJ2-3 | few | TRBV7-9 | TGTGCCAGCAGCTCGAGGACTCTTACAGATACGCAGTATTTT | CASSSRTLTDTQYF
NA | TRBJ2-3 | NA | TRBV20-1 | TGCAGTGCCCAAGTTAGCGGCACAGATACGCAGTATTTT | CSAQVSGTDTQYF